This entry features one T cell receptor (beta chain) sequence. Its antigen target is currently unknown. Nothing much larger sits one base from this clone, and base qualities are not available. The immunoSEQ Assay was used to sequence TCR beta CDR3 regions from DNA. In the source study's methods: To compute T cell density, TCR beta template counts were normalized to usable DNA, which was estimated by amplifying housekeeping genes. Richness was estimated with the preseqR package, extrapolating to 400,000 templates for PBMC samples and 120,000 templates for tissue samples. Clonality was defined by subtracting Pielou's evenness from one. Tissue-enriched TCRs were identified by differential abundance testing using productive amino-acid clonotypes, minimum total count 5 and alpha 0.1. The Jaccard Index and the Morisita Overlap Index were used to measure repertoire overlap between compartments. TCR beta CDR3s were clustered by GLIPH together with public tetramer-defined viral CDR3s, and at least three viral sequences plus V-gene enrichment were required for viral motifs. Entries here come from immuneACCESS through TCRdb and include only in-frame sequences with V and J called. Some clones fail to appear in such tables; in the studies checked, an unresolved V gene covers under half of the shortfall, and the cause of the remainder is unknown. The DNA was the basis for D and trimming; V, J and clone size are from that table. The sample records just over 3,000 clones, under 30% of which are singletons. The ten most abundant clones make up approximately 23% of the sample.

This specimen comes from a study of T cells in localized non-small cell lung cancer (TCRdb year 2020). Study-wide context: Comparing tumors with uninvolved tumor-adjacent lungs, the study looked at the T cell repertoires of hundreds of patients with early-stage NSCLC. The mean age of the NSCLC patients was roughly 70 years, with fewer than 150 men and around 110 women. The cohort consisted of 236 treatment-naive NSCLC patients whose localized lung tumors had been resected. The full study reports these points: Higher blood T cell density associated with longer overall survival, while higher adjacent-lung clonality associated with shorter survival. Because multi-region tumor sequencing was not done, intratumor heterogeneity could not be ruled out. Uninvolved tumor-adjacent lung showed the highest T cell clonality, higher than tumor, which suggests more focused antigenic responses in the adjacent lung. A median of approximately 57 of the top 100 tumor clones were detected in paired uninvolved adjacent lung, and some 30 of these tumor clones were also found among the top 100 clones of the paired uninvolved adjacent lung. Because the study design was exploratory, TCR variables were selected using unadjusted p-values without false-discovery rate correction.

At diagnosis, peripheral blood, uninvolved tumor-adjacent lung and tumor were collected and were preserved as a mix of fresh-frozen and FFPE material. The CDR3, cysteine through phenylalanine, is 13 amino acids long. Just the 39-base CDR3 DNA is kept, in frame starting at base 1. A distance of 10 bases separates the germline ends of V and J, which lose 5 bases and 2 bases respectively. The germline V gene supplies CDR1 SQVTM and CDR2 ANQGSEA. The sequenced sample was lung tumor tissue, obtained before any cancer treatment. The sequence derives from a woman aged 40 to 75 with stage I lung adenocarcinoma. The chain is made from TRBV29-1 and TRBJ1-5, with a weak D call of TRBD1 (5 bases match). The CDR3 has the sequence CSVQGGGNQPQHF. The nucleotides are TGCAGCGTTCAGGGCGGGGGCAATCAGCCCCAGCATTTT.